The rows below give T cell receptor beta chains drawn from one sample of a study of chemoradiotherapy in HPV16-positive cancers. Data came from immunoSEQ multiplex PCR; TCRdb stores just in-frame clones and leaves some out. The sample contains over 900 clones, just under 75% of which appear only once. The material was tumor tissue, obtained from a patient who underwent chemoradiotherapy. These receptors all stem from a human donor with HPV-associated anogenital cancer. Each CDR3 is given with its conserved first and last residue. A D gene is named only where the DNA matches it firmly. Size tells how often a clone was seen (once, few, many) or the class of an expanded clone, and some rows leave it out.

clone_size d_call j_call v_call cdr3_nt cdr3_aa
. . TRBJ2-7 TRBV6-1 TGTGCCAGCACCCCCCGGGGGACAGCCGACTACGAGCAGTACTTC CASTPRGTADYEQYF
. . TRBJ2-1 TRBV7-2 TGTGCCAGCAGCTTCCCGAAGACTGGACTCTCCTACAATGAGCAGTTCTTC CASSFPKTGLSYNEQFF
once TRBD1 TRBJ1-2 TRBV10-3 TGTGCCATCAGTGAGCCCGACAGGGCCTATGGCTACACCTTC CAISEPDRAYGYTF
once . TRBJ2-1 TRBV28 TGTGCCAGCAGTTTATTGGACAATGAGCAGTTCTTC CASSLLDNEQFF
few TRBD1 TRBJ1-6 TRBV18 TGTGCCAGCTCACCTTGGGACAGCTCCTATAATTCACCCCTCCACTTT CASSPWDSSYNSPLHF
. . TRBJ1-5 TRBV6-5 TGTGCCAGCAGCCAGACGGCTCAGAGTCAGCCCCAGCATTTT CASSQTAQSQPQHF
. TRBD1 TRBJ2-2 TRBV2 TGTGCCAGCAGTGAGTGGGACAGGGGTCCTAACACCGGGGAGCTGTTTTTT CASSEWDRGPNTGELFF
. TRBD1 TRBJ2-7 TRBV6-1 TGTGCCAGCAGTGAAGTTCAGGGACAGGGGGCTGGGGAGCAGTACTTC CASSEVQGQGAGEQYF
. TRBD2 TRBJ2-7 TRBV30 TGTGCCTGGAGTGTAGGCGCGGGAGGAGGCGAGCAGTACTTC CAWSVGAGGGEQYF
. . TRBJ1-6 TRBV7-2 TGTGCCAGCAGCTTCGGACCGGGACGGGTTAATTCACCCCTCCACTTT CASSFGPGRVNSPLHF
. TRBD2 TRBJ2-1 TRBV27 TGTGCCAGCAGTTTAAAAACTAGCGGGAAGATCTACAATGAGCAGTTCTTC CASSLKTSGKIYNEQFF
. TRBD1 TRBJ1-2 TRBV5-4 TGTGCCAGCAGTTCCTGGACAGGGGTTCCCTATGGCTACACCTTC CASSSWTGVPYGYTF
. . TRBJ2-2 TRBV30 TGTGCCTGGAGTTCCGGGCGGGTTTCCACCGGGGAGCTGTTTTTT CAWSSGRVSTGELFF
once TRBD1 TRBJ1-2 TRBV19 TGTGCCAGTAAACTGACAGGGGGCGCAGATGGCTACACCTTC CASKLTGGADGYTF
. . TRBJ2-7 TRBV7-8 TGTGCCAGCAGCCGCCCTCCGTCCTACGAGCAGTACTTC CASSRPPSYEQYF
. . TRBJ1-4 TRBV27 TGTGCCAGCAGCCCACTTTGGGGTGGAAAACTGTTTTTT CASSPLWGGKLFF
. . TRBJ2-7 TRBV7-8 TGTGCCAGCAGCCCTTACAGGGGGGGCGAGCAGTACTTC CASSPYRGGEQYF
. TRBD1 TRBJ2-1 TRBV19 TGTGCCAGTAGTCAACAGGGGAGCTCCTACAATGAGCAGTTCTTC CASSQQGSSYNEQFF
. TRBD2 TRBJ2-3 TRBV2 TGTGCCAGCAGTGAACGAGCTAGCGGGAACGCAGATACGCAGTATTTT CASSERASGNADTQYF
. . TRBJ1-5 TRBV2 TGTGCCAGCAGTGAATATATGGGTCAGCCCCAGCATTTT CASSEYMGQPQHF
. . TRBJ1-2 TRBV29-1 TGCAGCGTTGAAGAAAGGAAGGTAACCTTC CSVEERKVTF
. TRBD1 TRBJ1-2 TRBV9 TGTGCCAGCAGCCCCGGACGGACAGGGGGTAATTGGGTCTATGGCTACACCTTC CASSPGRTGGNWVYGYTF
. . TRBJ1-6 TRBV5-6 TGTGCCAGCAGCTTACCGACGAGGGGGGGATCCTATAATTCACCCCTCCACTTT CASSLPTRGGSYNSPLHF
. . TRBJ1-5 TRBV19 TGTGCCAGTAGTTTAAAAGGGAAATTGGGCAATCAGCCCCAGCATTTT CASSLKGKLGNQPQHF
. . TRBJ2-6 TRBV6-5 TGTGCCAGCAGTTACTCGACATTCTCTGGGGCCAACGTCCTGACTTTC CASSYSTFSGANVLTF
few . TRBJ1-3 TRBV2 TGTGCCAGCAGTGGACAGACTGGAAACACCATATATTTT CASSGQTGNTIYF
once . TRBJ2-7 TRBV7-8 TGTGCCAGCAGCCCCTCTTCCTACGAGCAGTACTTC CASSPSSYEQYF
. TRBD2 TRBJ2-7 TRBV27 TGTGCCAGCAGGCTTCGACTAGCGGGAGAGAACGAGCAGTACTTC CASRLRLAGENEQYF
. TRBD1 TRBJ2-7 TRBV6-6 TGTGCCAGCAGTTTCTCCGGACAGGGTTCCTACGAGCAGTACTTC CASSFSGQGSYEQYF
. . TRBJ2-7 TRBV20-1 TGCAGTGTGAACAGCGGTTACGAGCAGTACTTC CSVNSGYEQYF
. . TRBJ2-7 TRBV6-5 TGTGCCAGCAGATACGCCCTAATGGGGCCCGGCGAGCAGTACTTC CASRYALMGPGEQYF
. . TRBJ2-2 TRBV4-3 TGCGCCAGCAGCCAACGGGACGGGGAGCTGTTTTTT CASSQRDGELFF
. TRBD2 TRBJ2-1 TRBV9 TGTGCCAGCAGCTTAACTAGCGGTTCTTTCCTTAGCTCCTACAATGAGCAGTTCTTC CASSLTSGSFLSSYNEQFF
. . TRBJ1-2 TRBV19 TGTGCCAGTAGTATAGATGCCAGGGGTCTTAGAACGGGCTACACCTTC CASSIDARGLRTGYTF
. TRBD1 TRBJ1-6 TRBV13 TGTGCCAGCAGCTTAGGGGACAGGGATAATTCACCCCTCCACTTT CASSLGDRDNSPLHF
. . TRBJ1-3 TRBV10-2 TGCGCCAGCAAACCGGGACAATCTGGAAACACCATATATTTT CASKPGQSGNTIYF
. TRBD2 TRBJ2-3 TRBV30 TGTGCCTGGAGTGTACGCGGGGGTACAGATACGCAGTATTTT CAWSVRGGTDTQYF
. . TRBJ1-4 TRBV7-9 TGTGCCAGCAGCCGTACCCCCGGAGGACAGCTTAATGAAAAACTGTTTTTT CASSRTPGGQLNEKLFF
. TRBD2 TRBJ2-1 TRBV7-8 TGTGCCAGCAGCTTTAGGACTAGCGGGAGCTCCTACAATGAGCAGTTCTTC CASSFRTSGSSYNEQFF
. TRBD2 TRBJ2-3 TRBV28 TGTGCCAGCAGTTCGGGCAGCGGGAGTGTCCTTTCGACGCAGTATTTT CASSSGSGSVLSTQYF
. . TRBJ1-2 TRBV6-5 TGTGCCAGCAGTTACTCGGGGGAGCGGGCCTATGGCTACACCTTC CASSYSGERAYGYTF
. TRBD1 TRBJ1-2 TRBV5-6 TGTGCCAGCAGTTCCTGGACAGGGGTTCTCTATGGCTACACCTTC CASSSWTGVLYGYTF
. . TRBJ1-5 TRBV19 TGTGCCAGTAGTACTGGGGCAGCCAAGAATAAGATTGGCGGCAATCAGCCCCAGCATTTT CASSTGAAKNKIGGNQPQHF
. TRBD2 TRBJ2-5 TRBV27 TGTGCCAGCAGCACTAGCGTTGGCCAGTCCGGCGAGACCCAGTACTTC CASSTSVGQSGETQYF
. . TRBJ1-5 TRBV19 TGTGCCAGTAGTATCGCTTTGGACAGCGCCTATCAGCCCCAGCATTTT CASSIALDSAYQPQHF